This T cell receptor (beta chain) came from a study of beta chain features in type 1 diabetes. TCRB transcripts that were expressed got sequenced, as all of the isolated RNA had been reverse transcribed. Profiled with immunoSEQ multiplex PCR; TCRdb holds only in-frame clones, not every one. The sample contains hundreds of thousands of clones, about an eighth of which appear only once. Concerning this clone: The antigen is not known.

Study results and limitations: Moderately but significantly shorter TCRB CDR3s were found in Type 1 diabetes patients in all four CD4+ subsets.

This CDR3 has 16 residues. Per germline, CDR1 GTSNPN and CDR2 SVGIG (reference sequence). V dropped 5 bases and J dropped 0 bases, with 19 bases sitting between them. The genes are TRBV30 and TRBJ1-1, with D possibly being TRBD1 (5 bases). Sequenced sample: naive CD4+ T cells from blood. This TCR was sampled from a young man with type 1 diabetes. This CDR3 is CAWGRGTVNLNTEAFF. CDR3 in DNA: TGTGCCTGGGGCCGAGGGACCGTTAATTTGAACACTGAAGCTTTCTTT. The full variable domain, in which reference TRBV30 and TRBJ1-1 provide the parts outside the CDR3, is SQTIHQWPATLVQPVGSPLSLECTVEGTSNPNLYWYRQAAGRGLQLLFYSVGIGQISSEVPQNLSASRPQDRQFILSSKKLLLSDSGFYLCAWGRGTVNLNTEAFFGQGTRLTVV.